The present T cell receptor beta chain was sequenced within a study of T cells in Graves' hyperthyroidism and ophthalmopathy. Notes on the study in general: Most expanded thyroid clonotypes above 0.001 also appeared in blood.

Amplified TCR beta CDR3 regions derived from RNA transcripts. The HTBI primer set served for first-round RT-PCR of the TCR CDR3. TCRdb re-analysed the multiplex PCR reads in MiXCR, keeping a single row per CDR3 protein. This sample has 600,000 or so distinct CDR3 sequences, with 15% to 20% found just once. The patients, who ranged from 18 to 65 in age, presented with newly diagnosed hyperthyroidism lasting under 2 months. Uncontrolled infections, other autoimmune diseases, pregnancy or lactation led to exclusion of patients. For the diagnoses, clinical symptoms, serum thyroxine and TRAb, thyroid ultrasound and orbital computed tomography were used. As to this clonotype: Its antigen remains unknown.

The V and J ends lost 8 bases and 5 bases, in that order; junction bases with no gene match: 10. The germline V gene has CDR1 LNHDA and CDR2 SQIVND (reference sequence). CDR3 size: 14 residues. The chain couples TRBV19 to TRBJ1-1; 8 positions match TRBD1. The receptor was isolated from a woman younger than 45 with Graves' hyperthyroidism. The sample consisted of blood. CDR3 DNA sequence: TGTGCCAGTGCCCGGGCAGGGGGCGCAACTGAAGCTTTCTTT. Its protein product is CASARAGGATEAFF.